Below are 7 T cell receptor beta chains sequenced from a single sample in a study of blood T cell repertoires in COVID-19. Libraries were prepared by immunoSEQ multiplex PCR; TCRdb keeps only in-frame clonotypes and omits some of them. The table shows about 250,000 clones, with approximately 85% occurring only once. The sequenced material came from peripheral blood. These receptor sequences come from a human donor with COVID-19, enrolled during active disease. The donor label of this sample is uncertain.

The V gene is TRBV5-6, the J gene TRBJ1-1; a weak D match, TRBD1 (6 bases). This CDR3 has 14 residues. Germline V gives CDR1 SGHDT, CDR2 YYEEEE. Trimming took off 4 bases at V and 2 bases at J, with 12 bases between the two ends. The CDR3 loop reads CASSPQGRNTEAFF. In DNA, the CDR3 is TGTGCCAGCAGCCCTCAGGGGAGAAACACTGAAGCTTTCTTT.

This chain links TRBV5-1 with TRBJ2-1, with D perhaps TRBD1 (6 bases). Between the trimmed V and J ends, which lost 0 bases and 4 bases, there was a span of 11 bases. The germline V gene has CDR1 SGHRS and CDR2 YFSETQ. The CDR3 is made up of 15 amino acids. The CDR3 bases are TGCGCCAGCAGCTTGGGGGGGCTGAATTACAATGAGCAGTTCTTC. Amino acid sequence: CASSLGGLNYNEQFF.

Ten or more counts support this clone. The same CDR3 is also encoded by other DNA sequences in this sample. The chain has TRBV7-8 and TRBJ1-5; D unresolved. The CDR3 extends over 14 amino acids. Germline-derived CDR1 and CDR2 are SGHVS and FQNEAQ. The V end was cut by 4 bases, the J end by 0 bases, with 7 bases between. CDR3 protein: CASSSTNSNQPQHF. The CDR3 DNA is TGTGCCAGCAGCTCTACTAATAGCAATCAGCCCCAGCATTTT.

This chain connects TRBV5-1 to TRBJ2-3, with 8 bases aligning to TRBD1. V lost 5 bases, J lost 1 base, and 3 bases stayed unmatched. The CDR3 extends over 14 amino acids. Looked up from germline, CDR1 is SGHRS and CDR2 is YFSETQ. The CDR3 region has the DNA TGCGCCAGCAGTCAGGGGGCCCGCACAGATACGCAGTATTTT. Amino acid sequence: CASSQGARTDTQYF.

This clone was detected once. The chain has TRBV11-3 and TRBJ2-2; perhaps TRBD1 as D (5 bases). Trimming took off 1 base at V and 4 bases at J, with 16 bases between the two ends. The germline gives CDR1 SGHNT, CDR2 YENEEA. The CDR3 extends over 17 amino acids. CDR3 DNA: TGTGCCAGCAGCTTAGCAGGGAATGGGATAGTCACCGGGGAGCTGTTTTTT. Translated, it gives CASSLAGNGIVTGELFF.

The CDR3, as DNA: TGTGCCGGCGGGGGCCGACAGGACTACGAGCAGTACTTC. Its translation: CAGGGRQDYEQYF. This chain links TRBV28 with TRBJ2-7; tentatively, D is TRBD2 (7 bases). Germline lookup yields CDR1 MDHEN and CDR2 SYDVKM. Trimming removed 11 bases at V and 3 bases at J, with 17 bases between. The CDR3 is 13 amino acids.

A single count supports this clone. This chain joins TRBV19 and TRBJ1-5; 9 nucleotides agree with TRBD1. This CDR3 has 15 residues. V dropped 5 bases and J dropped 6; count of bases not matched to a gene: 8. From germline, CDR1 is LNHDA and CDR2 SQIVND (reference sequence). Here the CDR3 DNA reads TGTGCCAGTAGTCCTAACCGGGACAGGGCTCAGCCCCAGCATTTT. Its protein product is CASSPNRDRAQPQHF.